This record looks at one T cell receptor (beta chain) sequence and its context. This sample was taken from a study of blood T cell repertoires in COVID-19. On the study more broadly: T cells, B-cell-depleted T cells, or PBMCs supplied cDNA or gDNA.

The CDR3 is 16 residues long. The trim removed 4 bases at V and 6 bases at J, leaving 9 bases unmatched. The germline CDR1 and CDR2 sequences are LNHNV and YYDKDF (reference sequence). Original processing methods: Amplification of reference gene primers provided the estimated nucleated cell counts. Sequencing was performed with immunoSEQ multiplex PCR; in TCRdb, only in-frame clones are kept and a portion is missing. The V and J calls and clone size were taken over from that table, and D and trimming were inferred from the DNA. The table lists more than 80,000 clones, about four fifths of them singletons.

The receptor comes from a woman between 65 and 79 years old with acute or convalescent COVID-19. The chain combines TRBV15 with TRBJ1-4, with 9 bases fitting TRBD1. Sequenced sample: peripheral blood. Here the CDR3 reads CATSTKGQGRYEKLFF. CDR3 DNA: TGTGCCACCAGCACTAAGGGACAGGGACGGTATGAAAAACTGTTTTTT.